The entry below describes one TCR beta chain. Its antigen is still unknown. The PCR contained 60 Vbeta and 13 Jbeta primers. The assay was immunoSEQ multiplex PCR, and TCRdb's table has in-frame clones only and misses some. In the table there are approximately 140,000 clones, roughly three fifths of which are singletons. The data are from a study of cytomegalovirus exposure and HLA in healthy donors. Whole-study results and caveats: An analysis that was carried out later associated 16,951 TCR beta sequences with HLA alleles at 0.05 false discovery rate. Overall, approximately 150 TCR beta chains were annotated as cytomegalovirus-associated.

V was pared by 2 bases and J by 1 base, with 9 bases between. Germline V gene lookup returns CDR1 SGHTA and CDR2 FQGNSA. The CDR3 totals 15 residues. Healthy people donating bone marrow made up the donors. The TCR originated in a woman aged 60 to 75 in good health and CMV-seronegative. Sequencing was done on a sample of PBMCs. The chain couples TRBV7-2 to TRBJ2-1; D may be TRBD2 (6 bases). The CDR3 DNA reads as TGTGCCAGCAGCTTATCGGAGGGGTCCTACAATGAGCAGTTCTTC. This encodes CASSLSEGSYNEQFF.